A single sample gave rise to the 32 T cell receptor beta chains below, sequenced in a study of intratumoral heterogeneity in liver cancer. The hepatocellular carcinoma nodule was sampled at distinct, geographically separated regions. Profiling relied on immunoSEQ multiplex PCR, and the TCRdb table lists in-frame clones only, not all of them. The data hold about 6,200 clones, with over 55% observed a single time. Sequencing used tumor tissue, obtained before any cancer treatment. The receptors come from a woman aged 65 to 85 with hepatocellular carcinoma.

This clone appeared a few times. The V and J genes are TRBV4-2 and TRBJ2-1, with D hard to call. Looked up from germline, CDR1 is LGHNA and CDR2 is YNFKEQ. CDR3 length: 15 residues. The V gene lost 4 bases and the J gene lost 0 bases, with 10 bases spanning the gap. CDR3 residues: CASSLELSSYNEQFF. The CDR3, as DNA: TGTGCCAGCAGCCTGGAGTTGAGCTCCTACAATGAGCAGTTCTTC.

The J gene is TRBJ2-2, the V gene TRBV19; D possibly corresponds to TRBD2 (5 bases). The CDR3 is 16 residues long. V was cut by 6 bases and J by 3 bases, with 17 bases left in between. From germline, CDR1 is LNHDA and CDR2 SQIVND (reference sequence). CDR3 amino acids: CASRTTLDSYTGELFF. DNA for the CDR3: TGTGCCAGTAGGACTACCTTAGACTCCTACACCGGGGAGCTGTTTTTT.

This clone was found once. The chain links TRBV9 to TRBJ1-2; TRBD1 aligns across 7 bases. Germline CDR1 reads SGDLS; CDR2 reads YYNGEE. The length of the CDR3 is 15 residues. J was trimmed by 7 bases and V by 1 base; bases with no gene match: 10. CDR3 nucleotide sequence: TGTGCCAGCAGCGTAAAGCCAGGGGGTTTTGTTGGCTACACCTTC. It encodes CASSVKPGGFVGYTF.

CDR3 amino acids: CASSLEPSDEQFF. The CDR3 DNA sequence: TGCGCCAGCAGCTTGGAGCCTAGCGATGAGCAGTTCTTC. The V gene is TRBV5-1, the J gene TRBJ2-1; TRBD2 is a possible D gene (6 bases). Trimming cost V 0 bases and J 8 bases, with 9 bases left between them. CDR3 size: 13 residues. From germline, CDR1 is SGHRS and CDR2 YFSETQ.

This clone was seen only once. This sequence joins TRBV2 and TRBJ1-6, with 8 nucleotides matching TRBD1. The CDR3 covers 15 residues. Germline-derived CDR1 and CDR2 are SNHLY and FYNNEI. Trimming removed 7 bases from V and 5 bases from J; junction bases left unmatched: 7. CDR3 sequence reads: CASKRTGLDNSPLHF. The CDR3 DNA reads as TGTGCCAGCAAGAGGACAGGGTTGGATAATTCACCCCTCCACTTT.

The V and J genes are TRBV6-5 and TRBJ2-3, with D tentatively TRBD2 (6 bases). This CDR3 is 16 amino acids long. V lost 2 bases to trimming and J lost 0 bases, with 12 bases between them. The V gene's germline CDR1 is MNHEY and CDR2 SVGAGI. The CDR3 here is CASSYAGLPSTDTQYF. The CDR3 coding sequence is TGTGCCAGCAGTTACGCGGGACTTCCCAGCACAGATACGCAGTATTTT.

This chain uses TRBV4-1 with TRBJ2-5, with TRBD2 identical over 8 bases. V dropped 0 bases and J dropped 5; count of bases not matched to a gene: 8. From germline, CDR1 is MGHRA and CDR2 YSYEKL. The CDR3 has 16 residues. CDR3 sequence reads: CASSQEGSGGQETQYF. The CDR3 bases are TGCGCCAGCAGCCAAGAAGGCTCGGGAGGGCAGGAGACCCAGTACTTC.

This clone was seen once. The rearrangement uses TRBV5-6 and TRBJ1-2, with D unclear. The CDR3 length is 11 residues. The V and J ends lost 4 bases and 10 bases respectively, with 11 bases between them. CDR1 is SGHDT and CDR2 is YYEEEE in the germline V gene. CDR3 in DNA: TGTGCCAGCAGCCAACGGACTCTCTACACCTTC. Translating it yields CASSQRTLYTF. Drawing the rest from reference TRBV5-6 and TRBJ1-2, the complete variable domain is DAGVTQSPTHLIKTRGQQVTLRCSPKSGHDTVSWYQQALGQGPQFIFQYYEEEERQRGNFPDRFSGHQFPNYSSELNVNALLLGDSALYLCASSQRTLYTFGSGTRLTVV.

This chain joins TRBV29-1 and TRBJ2-7, with a tentative D call TRBD1 (6 bases). The germline V and J ends were trimmed by 6 bases and 6 bases, with 15 bases remaining between them. CDR3 length equals 12 residues. The germline V gene has CDR1 SQVTM and CDR2 ANQGSEA. This chain's CDR3 is CSVEKTRGEQYF. CDR3 nucleotide sequence: TGCAGCGTCGAAAAAACCAGGGGCGAGCAGTACTTC.

V usage is TRBV28 and J usage is TRBJ1-5; D is unclear. Germline V CDR1 and CDR2: MDHEN, SYDVKM. V was cut by 3 bases and J by 0 bases, with 18 bases left in between. The CDR3 runs 18 residues. The CDR3 bases are TGTGCCAGCAGTTTTAGGCTCGCCGGAATACGTAGCAATCAGCCCCAGCATTTT. Encoded protein: CASSFRLAGIRSNQPQHF.

CDR3 loop: CASSVEGANTGELFF. DNA for the CDR3: TGTGCCAGCAGTGTTGAGGGGGCGAACACCGGGGAGCTGTTTTTT. The chain employs TRBV6-4 and TRBJ2-2; D may be TRBD1 (6 bases). This CDR3 contains 15 residues. The germline V and J ends were trimmed by 4 bases and 0 bases, with 9 bases remaining between them. CDR1 is MRHNA, CDR2 SNTAGT, per germline.

Here the CDR3 reads CASSVVGQGSEQYF. CDR3 coding DNA: TGTGCCAGCAGTGTGGTGGGACAGGGTTCCGAGCAGTACTTC. The chain uses TRBV2 and TRBJ2-7; 9 bases are a match to TRBD1. Germline lookup yields CDR1 SNHLY and CDR2 FYNNEI. The CDR3 is 14 residues long. J was trimmed by 6 bases and V by 4 bases; bases with no gene match: 7.

The chain employs TRBV11-3 and TRBJ2-7; D is unclear. The CDR3 length is 13 residues. V dropped 4 bases and J dropped 6 bases, with 13 bases sitting between them. Germline V gene sequence: CDR1 SGHNT, CDR2 YENEEA. The CDR3 bases are TGTGCCAGCAGCTGGCGCGGCCTCTCCGAGCAGTACTTC. Translation: CASSWRGLSEQYF.

V and J are TRBV2 and TRBJ1-2; D not certain. The CDR3 loop spans 11 amino acids. The germline V and J ends were trimmed by 8 bases and 2 bases, with 6 bases remaining between them. CDR1 and CDR2 from the germline V gene are SNHLY and FYNNEI. CDR3 region: CASRRNYGYTF. CDR3 in DNA: TGTGCCAGCCGAAGAAACTATGGCTACACCTTC.

By sample fraction, this clone is medium-sized. This chain joins TRBV19 and TRBJ2-1, with a possible D match to TRBD2 (5 bases). Trimming removed 3 bases at V and 7 bases at J, with 16 bases between. The CDR3 has 15 residues. The V gene's germline CDR1 is LNHDA and CDR2 SQIVND (reference sequence). Written as DNA, the CDR3 is TGTGCCAGTAGTATGTCTAGCAATGGGTATAATGAGCAGTTCTTC. This codes for CASSMSSNGYNEQFF.

The genes are TRBV6-2 or TRBV6-3 and TRBJ2-3, with 7 bases lining up with TRBD2. From germline, CDR1 is MNHEY and CDR2 SVGEGT. With 4 bases clipped from V and 4 bases from J, the junction kept 26 bases outside the gene matches. CDR3 length: 21 residues. In DNA form, the CDR3 reads TGTGCCAGCAGTTTTATGGGTTTGGCCGTTATGCGGGAGACTCCGGCAGATACGCAGTATTTT. Amino acid sequence: CASSFMGLAVMRETPADTQYF.

This chain connects TRBV7-6 to TRBJ2-5; a possible D gene is TRBD2 (6 bases). Germline CDR1 reads SGHVS; CDR2 reads FNYEAQ. V was clipped by 5 bases and J by 5 bases, with 21 bases between them. The CDR3 is made up of 16 amino acids. CDR3: CASSKDDSGPQETQYF. CDR3 DNA: TGTGCCAGCAGCAAGGATGATAGCGGCCCTCAGGAGACCCAGTACTTC. The entire variable domain, with the rest obtained from reference TRBV7-6 and TRBJ2-5, is as follows: GAGVSQSPRYKVTKRGQDVALRCDPISGHVSLYWYRQALGQGPEFLTYFNYEAQQDKSGLPNDRFSAERPEGSISTLTIQRTEQRDSAMYRCASSKDDSGPQETQYFGPGTRLLVL.

The chain uses TRBV20-1 and TRBJ2-7; D remains ambiguous. V was pared by 5 bases and J by 5 bases, with 4 bases between. This CDR3 region has 9 residues. Looked up from germline, CDR1 is DFQATT and CDR2 is SNEGSKA (reference sequence). The CDR3: CSAGDEQYF. CDR3 DNA sequence: TGCAGTGCTGGGGACGAGCAGTACTTC.

This clone was seen only once. This chain connects TRBV2 to TRBJ2-3; maybe TRBD1 (5 bases). The CDR3 has 15 residues. The germline V and J ends were trimmed by 6 bases and 0 bases, with 13 bases remaining between them. Per the germline V gene, CDR1 is SNHLY and CDR2 is FYNNEI. CDR3 DNA sequence: TGTGCCAGCAGGCCCACAGGCCTAAGCACAGATACGCAGTATTTT. Translated: CASRPTGLSTDTQYF.

This clone is large (0.1 to 1%) in the sample. This chain links TRBV14 with TRBJ2-5; D gene ambiguous. The germline V and J ends were trimmed by 0 bases and 5 bases, with 1 base remaining between them. This CDR3 region has 11 residues. CDR1 and CDR2 (germline): SGHDN, FVKESK. CDR3 sequence reads: CASSQDETQYF. The CDR3 DNA follows: TGTGCCAGCAGCCAAGACGAGACCCAGTACTTC.

The V call is TRBV29-1, the J call TRBJ1-1; D unclear. The CDR3 loop spans 11 amino acids. Germline CDR1 SQVTM, CDR2 ANQGSEA. V was trimmed by 6 bases and J by 6 bases, leaving 11 bases between them. This chain's CDR3 is CSVASEPEAFF. CDR3 nucleotides: TGCAGCGTCGCTAGCGAGCCTGAAGCTTTCTTT.

The CDR3 region has the DNA TGTGCCACTTCGCGGGACTCCTACAATGAGCAGTTCTTC. Translating it yields CATSRDSYNEQFF. The chain recombines TRBV6-5 with TRBJ2-1; possibly TRBD2 for D (6 bases). Trimming pared 10 bases from V and 0 bases from J, leaving 10 bases between. The CDR3 covers 13 residues. CDR1 is MNHEY and CDR2 is SVGAGI in the germline V gene.

As DNA, the CDR3 is TGTGCCACCAGCAGAGATTCGGGGAATGAGCAGTTCTTC. Translated, it gives CATSRDSGNEQFF. This chain links TRBV15 with TRBJ2-1; maybe TRBD2 (5 bases). CDR1 and CDR2 from the germline V gene are LNHNV and YYDKDF (reference sequence). The CDR3 runs 13 residues. Trimming removed 0 bases at V and 7 bases at J, with 7 bases between.

J is TRBJ2-7 and V is TRBV6-5; 10 positions match TRBD1. In germline, CDR1 is MNHEY, CDR2 SVGAGI. Trimming cost V 6 bases and J 5 bases; bases outside gene matches: 7. CDR3 length: 14 residues. CDR3 amino acids: CASSLGTGAHEQYF. The CDR3 region has the DNA TGTGCCAGCAGCCTCGGGACAGGGGCCCACGAGCAGTACTTC.

The rearrangement links TRBV3-1 (or the pseudogene TRBV3-2) to TRBJ1-6; the D is unclear. The germline gives CDR1 LGHDT, CDR2 YNNKEL (reference sequence). The CDR3 consists of 13 residues. V lost 1 base, J lost 10 bases, and 8 bases lay in between. The CDR3 protein is CASSQGEVSPLHF. The CDR3 DNA sequence: TGTGCCAGCAGCCAAGGGGAGGTATCACCCCTCCACTTT.

This rearrangement joins TRBV6-5 to TRBJ2-3; D perhaps matches TRBD1 (5 bases). The V gene lost 8 bases and the J gene lost 9 bases, with 18 bases spanning the gap. There are 13 residues in the CDR3. Germline V CDR1 and CDR2: MNHEY, SVGAGI. In DNA form, the CDR3 reads TGTGCCAGCCAGTTAGGGGTTTTGGGGACGCAGTATTTT. This gives the protein CASQLGVLGTQYF.

This clone appeared once. The V and J genes are TRBV29-1 and TRBJ1-2, with TRBD1 matching 7 bases. V trimming: 4 bases; J trimming: 8 bases; junction bases outside the gene matches: 1. Germline CDR1 is SQVTM and CDR2 is ANQGSEA. The CDR3 sequence is 10 residues long. The CDR3, as DNA: TGCAGCGTTGCAGGGGGAGGCTACACCTTC. Encoded protein: CSVAGGGYTF.

The genes are TRBV19 and TRBJ1-1; D unresolved. Germline lookup yields CDR1 LNHDA and CDR2 SQIVND (reference sequence). This CDR3 region has 13 residues. V was clipped by 7 bases and J by 0 bases, with 9 bases between them. This chain's CDR3 is CASMVDLNTEAFF. The CDR3 DNA sequence: TGTGCCAGTATGGTGGATTTGAACACTGAAGCTTTCTTT. Together with reference TRBV19 and TRBJ1-1, the CDR3 gives the full variable domain: DGGITQSPKYLFRKEGQNVTLSCEQNLNHDAMYWYRQDPGQGLRLIYYSQIVNDFQKGDIAEGYSVSREKKESFPLTVTSAQKNPTAFYLCASMVDLNTEAFFGQGTRLTVV.

This chain connects TRBV7-2 to TRBJ1-5; D is ambiguous. The length of the CDR3 is 13 residues. Germline CDR1 SGHTA, CDR2 FQGNSA. Trimming stripped 4 bases from V and 6 bases from J, with 10 bases between. CDR3 region: CASSYREGQPQHF. CDR3 coding DNA: TGTGCCAGCAGCTACCGGGAGGGTCAGCCCCAGCATTTT.

This chain connects TRBV6-5 to TRBJ1-2; no firm D call. Trimming took 8 bases from V and 1 from J, leaving 5 bases between them. Germline lookup yields CDR1 MNHEY and CDR2 SVGAGI. The CDR3 spans 11 residues. Written as DNA, the CDR3 is TGTGCCAGCTTCGGTAACTATGGCTACACCTTC. This sequence encodes CASFGNYGYTF.

The chain couples TRBV3-1 (or the pseudogene TRBV3-2) to TRBJ2-1; TRBD2 matches at 7 bases. Germline-derived CDR1 and CDR2 are LGHDT and YNNKEL (reference sequence). This CDR3 has 16 residues. J was trimmed by 5 bases and V by 3 bases; bases with no gene match: 10. This CDR3 is CASSQAGAGVNNEQFF. CDR3 DNA sequence: TGTGCCAGCAGCCAGGCCGGCGCGGGAGTGAACAATGAGCAGTTCTTC.

This chain connects TRBV30 to TRBJ2-2; D is tentatively TRBD1 or TRBD2 (5 bases each). Germline loops: CDR1 GTSNPN, CDR2 SVGIG (reference sequence). Trimming cost V 4 bases and J 1 base, with 10 bases left between them. The length of the CDR3 is 14 residues. The CDR3 region is CAWTGRRNTGELFF. The CDR3 region has the DNA TGTGCCTGGACGGGACGTAGGAACACCGGGGAGCTGTTTTTT.